These 13 T cell receptor beta chains were all obtained from the same sample, sequenced in a study of T-cell memory formation after mild COVID-19. MiXCR, applied by TCRdb to the 5' RACE reads, yields one record per CDR3 protein. The sample holds about 410,000 distinct CDR3 sequences, about a quarter seen once. Material: PBMCs or a T cell subset sorted from them (not recorded which). The receptors here all came from an adult woman who had mild COVID-19 (a few samples of this study predate the infection). Cell type and time point are not known.

The chain carries TRBV9 and TRBJ2-5; a possible D gene is TRBD1 (5 bases). This CDR3 contains 13 residues. Between the trimmed V and J ends, which lost 4 bases and 3 bases, there was a span of 10 bases. Looked up from germline, CDR1 is SGDLS and CDR2 is YYNGEE. The CDR3 sequence is CASSQGREETQYF. The CDR3 region has the DNA TGTGCCAGCAGCCAGGGCAGGGAAGAGACCCAGTACTTC.

The chain couples TRBV25-1 to TRBJ2-5; D perhaps matches TRBD2 (6 bases). The V end lost 1 base, the J end lost 5 bases, and 11 bases lay between the germline ends. Germline-derived CDR1 and CDR2 are MGHDK and SYGVNS. This CDR3 contains 14 residues. CDR3 loop: CASSELEGLETQYF. The CDR3 bases are TGTGCCAGCAGTGAATTGGAGGGTTTGGAGACCCAGTACTTC.

The chain is built from TRBV20-1 and TRBJ1-1, with unresolved D. The CDR3 runs to 14 residues. V dropped 2 bases and J dropped 0 bases, with 10 bases sitting between them. The germline CDR1 and CDR2 sequences are DFQATT and SNEGSKA (reference sequence). The CDR3 DNA reads TGCAGTGCTAGATGGGCGTACATGAACACTGAAGCTTTCTTT. Residues: CSARWAYMNTEAFF.

In DNA form, the CDR3 reads TGTGCCAGCAGCCCCTTTGACCGGTCCTACAATGAGCAGTTCTTC. Translation gives CASSPFDRSYNEQFF. This chain links TRBV11-2 with TRBJ2-1; the D is unclear. V lost 5 bases and J 1 base, leaving 12 bases between the germline ends. Germline CDR1 and CDR2: SGHAT and FQNNGV. This CDR3 is 15 amino acids long.

This clonotype was observed a few times. This chain links TRBV20-1 with TRBJ2-3; D perhaps matches TRBD1 (6 bases). CDR3 length: 14 amino acids. CDR1 and CDR2 (germline): DFQATT, SNEGSKA (reference sequence). Trimming removed 0 bases at V and 3 bases at J, with 10 bases between. The CDR3 is CSARDGGLTDTQYF. CDR3 coding DNA: TGCAGTGCTAGAGATGGGGGCTTGACAGATACGCAGTATTTT.

In this sample, this clonotype turned up many times. The CDR3 coding sequence is TGTGCCAGCAGCGAAGGGGTGATCCCGGAGACCCAGTACTTC. Amino acid sequence: CASSEGVIPETQYF. The V and J genes are TRBV7-7 and TRBJ2-5; tentative D call: TRBD1 (5 bases). CDR1 and CDR2 (germline): SSHAT, FNYEAQ (reference sequence). Between the trimmed V and J ends, which lost 5 bases and 5 bases, there was a span of 15 bases. CDR3 length equals 14 residues.

In its sample, this clonotype was seen a few times. This rearrangement joins TRBV7-9 to TRBJ1-4, with D possibly TRBD1 on 6 matching bases. Germline V gene sequence: CDR1 SEHNR, CDR2 FQNEAQ (reference sequence). The CDR3 has 15 amino acids. V dropped 3 bases and J dropped 6 bases, with 14 bases sitting between them. The chain's CDR3 is CASSFGTTRDEKLFF. As DNA, the CDR3 is TGTGCCAGCAGCTTCGGGACAACTCGGGATGAAAAACTGTTTTTT.

A few counts support this clonotype. The chain uses TRBV14 and TRBJ2-2, with TRBD1 matching 7 bases. With 3 bases clipped from V and 5 bases from J, the junction kept 6 bases outside the gene matches. Germline V gives CDR1 SGHDN, CDR2 FVKESK. CDR3 size: 15 residues. The CDR3 loop is CASSQRQGATGELFF. The CDR3 DNA reads TGTGCCAGCAGCCAGCGACAGGGTGCTACCGGGGAGCTGTTTTTT. Full variable domain (remainder filled in from reference TRBV14 and TRBJ2-2): EAGVTQFPSHSVIEKGQTVTLRCDPISGHDNLYWYRRVMGKEIKFLLHFVKESKQDESGMPNNRFLAERTGGTYSTLKVQPAELEDSGVYFCASSQRQGATGELFFGEGSRLTVL.

V and J are TRBV2 and TRBJ2-5; no definite D call. Trimming cost V 7 bases and J 3 bases, with 15 bases left between them. The CDR3 spans 14 residues. Germline lookup yields CDR1 SNHLY and CDR2 FYNNEI. The DNA for the CDR3 is TGTGCCAGCATTAGGGCAGTCTCGGAAGAGACCCAGTACTTC. It translates to CASIRAVSEETQYF.

CDR3 region: CASSQDPGTGAYEQYF. The CDR3 region has the DNA TGCGCCAGCAGCCAAGATCCCGGGACAGGAGCCTACGAGCAGTACTTC. The gene calls are TRBV4-1 and TRBJ2-7, with 8 nucleotides matching TRBD1. This CDR3 region has 16 residues. V trimming: 0 bases; J trimming: 2 bases; junction bases outside the gene matches: 6. Germline V gene data show CDR1 as MGHRA and CDR2 as YSYEKL.

V and J are TRBV4-2 and TRBJ2-1; D is perhaps TRBD2 (6 bases). This CDR3 contains 15 residues. Per germline, CDR1 LGHNA and CDR2 YNFKEQ. Deletions cut 4 bases from V and 9 bases from J, with 19 bases between. The CDR3 protein is CASSPSSGVGGEQFF. The CDR3 DNA sequence: TGTGCCAGCAGCCCATCCAGCGGAGTGGGAGGTGAGCAGTTCTTC.

The chain carries TRBV15 and TRBJ2-1, with TRBD2 matching 8 bases. This CDR3 comprises 15 residues. The germline V gene has CDR1 LNHNV and CDR2 YYDKDF (reference sequence). With 5 bases clipped from V and 2 bases from J, the junction kept 5 bases outside the gene matches. The CDR3 bases are TGTGCCACCAGCGTCCGGGGGGGGACCTACAATGAGCAGTTCTTC. Its translation is CATSVRGGTYNEQFF.

V usage is TRBV7-3 and J usage is TRBJ2-1; 8 positions agree with TRBD2. The CDR3 has 13 amino acids. V was pared by 5 bases and J by 9 bases, with 6 bases of the junction left unmatched. CDR1 is SGHTA, CDR2 FQGTGA, per germline. This CDR3 is CASSPGTSSEQFF. CDR3 nucleotide sequence: TGTGCCAGCAGCCCGGGGACTAGTAGTGAGCAGTTCTTC. Variable domain in full (rest from reference TRBV7-3 and TRBJ2-1): GAGVSQTPSNKVTEKGKYVELRCDPISGHTALYWYRQSLGQGPEFLIYFQGTGAADDSGLPNDRFFAVRPEGSVSTLKIQRTERGDSAVYLCASSPGTSSEQFFGPGTRLTVL.